This T cell receptor beta chain was sequenced in a study of beta chain features in type 1 diabetes. General study points: Comparison showed that naive, central memory and Treg TCRB repertoires appeared more similar among patients than among healthy donors. Shorter TCRB CDR3s, moderately but significantly so, were found in Type 1 diabetes patients in all four CD4+ subsets.

A remark on this clone: Its specificity is unknown.

Deletions cut 7 bases from V and 1 base from J, with 13 bases between. The CDR3 totals 14 residues. From germline, CDR1 is MNHEY and CDR2 SVGAGI. Every isolated RNA sample was fully reverse transcribed, so sequencing captured expressed TCRB transcripts. The assay was immunoSEQ multiplex PCR, and TCRdb's table has in-frame clones only and misses some. The sample has 250,000 or so clones, around 20% seen once. This chain connects TRBV6-5 to TRBJ1-1, with D possibly being TRBD1 (5 bases). The sequencing input was naive CD4+ T cells from blood. The clonotype was recovered from a woman aged 40 to 55 with type 1 diabetes. CDR3 amino acids: CASTSEGPNTEAFF. The CDR3 coding sequence is TGTGCCAGCACCTCGGAGGGACCGAACACTGAAGCTTTCTTT.